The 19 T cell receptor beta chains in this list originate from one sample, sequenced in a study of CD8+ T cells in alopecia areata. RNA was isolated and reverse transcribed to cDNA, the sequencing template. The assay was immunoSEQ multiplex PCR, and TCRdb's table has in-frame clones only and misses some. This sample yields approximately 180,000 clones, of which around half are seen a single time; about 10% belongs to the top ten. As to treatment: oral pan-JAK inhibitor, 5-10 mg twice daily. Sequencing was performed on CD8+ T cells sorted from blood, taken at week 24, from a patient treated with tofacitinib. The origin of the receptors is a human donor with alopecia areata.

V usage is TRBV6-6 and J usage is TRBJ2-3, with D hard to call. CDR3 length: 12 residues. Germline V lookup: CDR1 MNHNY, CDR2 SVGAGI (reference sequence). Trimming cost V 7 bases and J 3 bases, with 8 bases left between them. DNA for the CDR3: TGTGCCAGCACGCGAAGGACAGATACGCAGTATTTT. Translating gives CASTRRTDTQYF.

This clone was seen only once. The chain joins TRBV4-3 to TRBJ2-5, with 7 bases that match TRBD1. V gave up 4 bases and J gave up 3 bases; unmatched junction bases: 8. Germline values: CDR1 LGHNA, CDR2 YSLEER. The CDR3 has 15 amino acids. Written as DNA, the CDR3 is TGCGCCAGCAGCCGTCTATTTGACAGGGAAGAGACCCAGTACTTC. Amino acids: CASSRLFDREETQYF.

The CDR3 DNA follows: TGTGCCAGCAGTTTAACCTCTTTAGCCAAAAACATTCAGTACTTC. The encoded protein is CASSLTSLAKNIQYF. This sequence joins TRBV27 and TRBJ2-4, with D unclear. CDR1 and CDR2 (germline): MNHEY, SMNVEV (reference sequence). V was clipped by 2 bases and J by 0 bases, with 8 bases between them. This CDR3 comprises 15 residues.

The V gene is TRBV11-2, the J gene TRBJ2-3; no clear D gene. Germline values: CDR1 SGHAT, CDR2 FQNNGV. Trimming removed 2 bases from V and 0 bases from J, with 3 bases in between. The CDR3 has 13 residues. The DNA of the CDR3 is TGTGCCAGCAGCTTAATAAGCACAGATACGCAGTATTTT. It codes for CASSLISTDTQYF.

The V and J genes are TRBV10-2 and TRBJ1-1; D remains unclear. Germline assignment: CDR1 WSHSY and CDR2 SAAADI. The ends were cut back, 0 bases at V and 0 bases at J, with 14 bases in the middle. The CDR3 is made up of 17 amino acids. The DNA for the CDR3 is TGCGCCAGCAGTGAGTCACGGGGTTGGGCGATGAACACTGAAGCTTTCTTT. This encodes CASSESRGWAMNTEAFF.

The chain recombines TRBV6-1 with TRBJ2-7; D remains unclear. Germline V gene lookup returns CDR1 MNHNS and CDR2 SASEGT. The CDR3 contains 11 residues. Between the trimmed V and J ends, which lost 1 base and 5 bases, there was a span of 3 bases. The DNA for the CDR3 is TGTGCCAGCAGTGAAGATGACGAGCAGTACTTC. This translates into CASSEDDEQYF.

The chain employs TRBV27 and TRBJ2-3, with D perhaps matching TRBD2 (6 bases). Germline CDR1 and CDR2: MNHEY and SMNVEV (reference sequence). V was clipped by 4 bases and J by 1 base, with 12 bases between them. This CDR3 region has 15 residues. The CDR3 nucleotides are TGTGCCAGCAGTTCCCCCGGGACTGGCACAGATACGCAGTATTTT. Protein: CASSSPGTGTDTQYF.

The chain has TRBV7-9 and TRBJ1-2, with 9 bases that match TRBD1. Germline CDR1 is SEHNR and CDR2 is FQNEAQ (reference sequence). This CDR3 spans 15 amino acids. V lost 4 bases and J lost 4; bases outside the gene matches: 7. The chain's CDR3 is CASSSGQGRGYGYTF. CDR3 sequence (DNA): TGTGCCAGCAGCTCGGGACAGGGTAGGGGCTATGGCTACACCTTC.

This chain's CDR3 is CASLLTLNTEAFF. The CDR3 coding sequence is TGTGCCAGCCTTCTCACACTGAACACTGAAGCTTTCTTT. The rearrangement joins TRBV6-6 to TRBJ1-1; no definite D call. V was trimmed by 8 bases and J by 0 bases, leaving 10 bases between them. This CDR3 spans 13 amino acids. Germline CDR1 and CDR2: MNHNY and SVGAGI (reference sequence).

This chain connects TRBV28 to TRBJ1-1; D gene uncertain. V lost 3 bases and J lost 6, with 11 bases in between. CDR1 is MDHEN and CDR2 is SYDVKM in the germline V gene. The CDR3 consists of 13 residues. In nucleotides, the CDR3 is TGTGCCAGCAGTTTGTATGGGGTCGCTGAAGCTTTCTTT. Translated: CASSLYGVAEAFF.

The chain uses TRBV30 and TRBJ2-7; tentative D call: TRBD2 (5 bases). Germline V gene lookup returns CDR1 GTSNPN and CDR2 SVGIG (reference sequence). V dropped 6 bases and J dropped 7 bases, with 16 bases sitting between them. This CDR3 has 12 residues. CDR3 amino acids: CACWETGSEQYF. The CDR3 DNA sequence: TGTGCCTGTTGGGAGACGGGGAGTGAGCAGTACTTC.

CDR3 residues: CASSATGDYEQYF. CDR3 coding DNA: TGCGCCAGCAGCGCGACAGGGGACTACGAGCAGTACTTC. The J gene is TRBJ2-7, the V gene TRBV5-1; 8 bases align to TRBD1. The CDR3 extends over 13 amino acids. Germline values: CDR1 SGHRS, CDR2 YFSETQ. V lost 4 bases and J lost 3; bases outside the gene matches: 3.

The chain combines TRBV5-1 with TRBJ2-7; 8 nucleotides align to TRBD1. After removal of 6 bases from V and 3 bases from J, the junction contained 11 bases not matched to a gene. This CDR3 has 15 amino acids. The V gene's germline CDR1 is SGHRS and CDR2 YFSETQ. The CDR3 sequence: CASTDPDRGGYEQYF. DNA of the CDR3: TGCGCCAGCACCGATCCAGACAGGGGAGGCTACGAGCAGTACTTC.

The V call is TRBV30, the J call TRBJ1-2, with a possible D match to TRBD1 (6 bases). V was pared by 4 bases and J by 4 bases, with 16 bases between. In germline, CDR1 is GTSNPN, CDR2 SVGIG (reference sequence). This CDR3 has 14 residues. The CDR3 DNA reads TGTGCCTGGATTCAGGGGCGCTTTCCCTATGGCTACACCTTC. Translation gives CAWIQGRFPYGYTF.

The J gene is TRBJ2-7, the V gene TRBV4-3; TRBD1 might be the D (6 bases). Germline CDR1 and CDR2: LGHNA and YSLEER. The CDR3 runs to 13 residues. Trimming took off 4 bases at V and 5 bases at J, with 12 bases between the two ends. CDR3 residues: CASSPRGEDEQYF. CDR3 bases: TGCGCCAGCAGCCCCAGGGGAGAAGACGAGCAGTACTTC.

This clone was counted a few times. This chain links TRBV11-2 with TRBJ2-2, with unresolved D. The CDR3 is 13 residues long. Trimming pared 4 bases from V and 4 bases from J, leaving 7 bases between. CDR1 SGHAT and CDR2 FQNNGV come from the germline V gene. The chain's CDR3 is CASSYLRTGELFF. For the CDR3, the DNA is TGTGCCAGCAGCTACTTACGCACCGGGGAGCTGTTTTTT.

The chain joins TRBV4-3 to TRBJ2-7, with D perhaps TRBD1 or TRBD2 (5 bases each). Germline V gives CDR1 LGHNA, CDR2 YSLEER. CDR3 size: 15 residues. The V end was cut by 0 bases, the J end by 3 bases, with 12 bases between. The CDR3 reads CASSQDQEGRYEQYF. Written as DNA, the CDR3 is TGCGCCAGCAGCCAAGATCAAGAGGGACGCTACGAGCAGTACTTC.

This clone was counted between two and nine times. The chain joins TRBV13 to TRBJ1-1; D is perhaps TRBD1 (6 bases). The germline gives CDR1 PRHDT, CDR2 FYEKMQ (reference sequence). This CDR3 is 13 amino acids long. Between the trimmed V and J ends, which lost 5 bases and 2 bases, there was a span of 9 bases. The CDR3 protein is CASSPDSNTEAFF. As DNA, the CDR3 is TGTGCCAGCAGCCCGGACAGCAACACTGAAGCTTTCTTT.

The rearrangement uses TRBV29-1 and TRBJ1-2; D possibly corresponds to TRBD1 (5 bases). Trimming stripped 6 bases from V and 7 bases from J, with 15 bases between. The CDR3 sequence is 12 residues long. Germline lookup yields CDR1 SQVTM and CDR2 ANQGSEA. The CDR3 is CSVPGSSGGYTF. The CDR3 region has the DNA TGCAGCGTACCAGGGTCGTCCGGTGGCTACACCTTC.